The sequence of this T cell receptor beta chain was determined in a study of long-term antiretroviral therapy in people with HIV. Study-wide background: The earliest specimens came about a decade ahead of the 2015 immediate-ART recommendation.

This clone is termed large. Antigen: not known. The study, taken as a whole, reports: Collection of the blood took place between the mid-2000s and the late 2010s. The ART regimens in use then may have been less effective than current ones. Every time point showed a repertoire led by clones expanded before ART.

Version v3.0 of the immunoSEQ assay was performed at survey level. Here immunoSEQ multiplex PCR was the method, and the copy in TCRdb shows in-frame clones only, minus some. There are around 30,000 clones in the sample; roughly 85% occur only once, and 13% lies in the top ten. CDR1 SNHLY and CDR2 FYNNEI come from the germline V gene. The CDR3 loop spans 16 amino acids. V was cut by 2 bases and J by 1 base, with 14 bases left in between. The sample here was unsorted PBMCs, taken 1.1 years after starting antiretroviral therapy. The chain recombines TRBV2 with TRBJ1-1; D unresolved. The TCR was taken from a man aged 18 to 29 with HIV. The CDR3 bases are TGTGCCAGCAGTGAATACTTGTTACAGCGGAACACTGAAGCTTTCTTT. It yields the protein CASSEYLLQRNTEAFF.